Listed here are 16 T cell receptor beta chains from one sample, sequenced in a study of patients and donors after allogeneic stem cell transplantation. Using its own MiXCR run on the RT-PCR reads, TCRdb lists one record per CDR3 protein. Of 800 or so distinct CDR3 sequences listed, around 1.9% are singletons. The sequenced sample was blood, either unsorted or a sorted T cell fraction (not recorded which). The receptors originated from a human donor who was either an allogeneic HSCT recipient or a stem cell or donor lymphocyte infusion donor (not recorded which). It is not recorded whose cells these are; they may come from a transplant donor.

Within the sample, this clonotype is large. CDR3 nucleotide sequence: TGTGCCAGCAGTTACTCGAACCAAAACAATGAGCAGTTCTTC. Residues: CASSYSNQNNEQFF. The chain couples TRBV6-5 to TRBJ2-1; D gene unclear. This CDR3 spans 14 amino acids. The germline V gene has CDR1 MNHEY and CDR2 SVGAGI. V was shortened by 0 bases and J by 5 bases, with 8 bases between the two germline ends.

By its share, this clonotype is medium-sized. The chain recombines TRBV5-4 with TRBJ2-3; D call uncertain. The CDR3 length is 13 residues. Per the germline V gene, CDR1 is SGHNT and CDR2 is YYREEE (reference sequence). With 4 bases removed from V and 1 base from J, the gap between germline ends came to 7 bases. CDR3 amino acids: CASSLSGTDTQYF. Written as DNA, the CDR3 is TGTGCCAGCAGCCTATCGGGCACAGATACGCAGTATTTT.

By proportion, this clonotype is medium-sized. The chain links TRBV4-3 to TRBJ2-1, with D possibly TRBD2 on 6 matching bases. Trimming stripped 0 bases from V and 0 bases from J, with 9 bases between. This CDR3 has 16 amino acids. Germline CDR1 reads LGHNA; CDR2 reads YSLEER. The CDR3 loop reads CASSQDLGGSYNEQFF. In DNA, the CDR3 is TGCGCCAGCAGCCAAGATCTCGGGGGCTCCTACAATGAGCAGTTCTTC.

This clonotype was detected a few times. This chain's CDR3 is CASSYGWDQPQHF. CDR3 nucleotides: TGTGCCAGCAGTTATGGGTGGGATCAGCCCCAGCATTTT. This rearrangement joins TRBV12-3 or TRBV12-4 to TRBJ1-5; D ambiguous. The CDR3 is 13 amino acids. V lost 4 bases and J lost 5, with 9 bases in between.

By its share, this clonotype is medium-sized (0.01 to 0.1%). This chain's CDR3 is CASSLDRTGEAFF. Here the CDR3 DNA reads TGTGCCAGCAGCTTAGATCGAACAGGTGAAGCTTTCTTT. The rearrangement links TRBV11-2 to TRBJ1-1, with D tentatively TRBD1 (5 bases). Germline V gives CDR1 SGHAT, CDR2 FQNNGV. The length of the CDR3 is 13 residues. V lost 0 bases and J 7 bases, leaving 9 bases between the germline ends.

This clonotype was counted between two and nine times. The rearrangement links TRBV7-2 to TRBJ1-1; perhaps TRBD1 as D (5 bases). The V end lost 1 base, the J end lost 6 bases, and 12 bases lay between the germline ends. The CDR3 is 14 residues long. Germline V gene lookup returns CDR1 SGHTA and CDR2 FQGNSA. The CDR3 is CASSLGPRGAEAFF. Here the CDR3 DNA reads TGTGCCAGCAGCTTAGGCCCCCGGGGCGCTGAAGCTTTCTTT.

This clonotype is medium-sized in the sample. The chain recombines TRBV11-2 with TRBJ2-2, with D perhaps TRBD1 (5 bases). CDR1 SGHAT and CDR2 FQNNGV come from the germline V gene. V lost 0 bases to trimming and J lost 0 bases, with 8 bases between them. The CDR3 consists of 16 residues. CDR3 nucleotide sequence: TGTGCCAGCAGCTTAGACCAGGGAACGAACACCGGGGAGCTGTTTTTT. This sequence encodes CASSLDQGTNTGELFF.

V gene TRBV10-3 combines with J gene TRBJ2-7; no firm D call. The germline gives CDR1 ENHRY, CDR2 SYGVKD. This CDR3 is built from 14 residues. Trimming took 1 base from V and 2 from J, leaving 9 bases between them. The CDR3 here is CAISELAGPYEQYF. The CDR3 nucleotides are TGTGCCATCAGTGAGTTGGCAGGTCCCTACGAGCAGTACTTC.

Sample share makes this clonotype medium-sized. The chain links TRBV28 to TRBJ2-7, with D tentatively TRBD1 or TRBD2 (5 bases each). This CDR3 is built from 14 residues. The germline V and J ends were trimmed by 3 bases and 3 bases, with 12 bases remaining between them. Germline CDR1 reads MDHEN; CDR2 reads SYDVKM. The CDR3 protein is CASSFSGTLYEQYF. The CDR3 nucleotides read TGTGCCAGCAGTTTTTCCGGGACGCTCTACGAGCAGTACTTC.

This clonotype was recorded a few times. The chain is built from TRBV7-9 and TRBJ2-1; D is uncertain. V dropped 5 bases and J dropped 8 bases, with 10 bases sitting between them. The CDR3 is 12 residues long. Germline loops: CDR1 SEHNR, CDR2 FQNEAQ (reference sequence). CDR3 nucleotide sequence: TGTGCCAGCAGCCCGACTGGGGATGAGCAGTTCTTC. Translated, it gives CASSPTGDEQFF.

By share of the sample, this clonotype is large. This chain joins TRBV2 and TRBJ2-2; 8 nucleotides agree with TRBD2. The CDR3 has 15 amino acids. Germline CDR1 reads SNHLY; CDR2 reads FYNNEI. J gave up 7 bases and V 1 base, and 5 bases lay outside the gene matches. The CDR3 loop is CASSEVTSVDGELFF. The CDR3 DNA sequence: TGTGCCAGCAGTGAAGTGACTAGCGTTGACGGGGAGCTGTTTTTT.

Within the sample, this clonotype is medium-sized (0.01 to 0.1%). This rearrangement joins TRBV7-9 to TRBJ2-1; no clear D. Trimming left V 2 bases short and J 4 bases short, with 9 bases between. The CDR3 totals 14 residues. From germline, CDR1 is SEHNR and CDR2 FQNEAQ (reference sequence). CDR3 sequence reads: CASSLNSDYNEQFF. The CDR3 DNA sequence: TGTGCCAGCAGCTTAAATTCAGATTACAATGAGCAGTTCTTC. Using reference TRBV7-9 and TRBJ2-1 for the parts outside the CDR3, the full variable domain is DTGVSQNPRHKITKRGQNVTFRCDPISEHNRLYWYRQTLGQGPEFLTYFQNEAQLEKSRLLSDRFSAERPKGSFSTLEIQRTEQGDSAMYLCASSLNSDYNEQFFGPGTRLTVL.

This clonotype ranks as medium-sized. The chain employs TRBV7-2 and TRBJ2-1; TRBD1 might be the D (6 bases). There are 16 residues in the CDR3. The V end lost 1 base, the J end lost 0 bases, and 10 bases lay between the germline ends. The germline V gene has CDR1 SGHTA and CDR2 FQGNSA. CDR3 nucleotides: TGTGCCAGCAGCTTAGGAGGGACACCCTCCTACAATGAGCAGTTCTTC. Translated, it gives CASSLGGTPSYNEQFF.

By its share, this clonotype is medium-sized (0.01 to 0.1%). The chain recombines TRBV5-1 with TRBJ2-7, with no clear D. The germline V gene has CDR1 SGHRS and CDR2 YFSETQ. This CDR3 has 14 residues. V lost 4 bases, J lost 5 bases, and 16 bases lay in between. Written as DNA, the CDR3 is TGCGCCAGCAGCCCCCGGAGTAGAAAGGACGAGCAGTACTTC. Its translation is CASSPRSRKDEQYF.

This clonotype is medium-sized in the sample. The chain combines TRBV10-3 with TRBJ2-1; possible D gene TRBD1, 6 bases. The CDR3 has 16 amino acids. Trimming shortened V by 4 bases and J by 8 bases, and 21 bases separated the two germline ends. CDR1 and CDR2 from the germline V gene are ENHRY and SYGVKD. CDR3 in DNA: TGTGCCATCAGTGGCAGAACACAGGGTGCTAGGGATGAGCAGTTCTTC. This sequence encodes CAISGRTQGARDEQFF.

This clonotype has only a few counts. The V call is TRBV19, the J call TRBJ2-2, with TRBD2 matching over 11 bases. Germline V gene sequence: CDR1 LNHDA, CDR2 SQIVND (reference sequence). The CDR3 length is 15 residues. V lost 6 bases and J lost 7; bases outside the gene matches: 7. This chain's CDR3 is CASSLAGGLGGELFF. CDR3 nucleotide sequence: TGTGCCAGTAGCTTAGCGGGGGGGCTCGGCGGGGAGCTGTTTTTT.